These 24 T cell receptor beta chains originate from one sample sequenced in a study of cytomegalovirus exposure and HLA in healthy donors. It was with 60 Vbeta and 13 Jbeta primers that the PCR ran. Clones were sequenced by immunoSEQ multiplex PCR, and TCRdb holds only the in-frame ones, with some missing. This table has approximately 110,000 clones, 65% to 75% appearing once. The specimen sequenced was PBMCs. The receptors were gathered from a man in his forties or fifties in good health and CMV-seropositive.

Here the CDR3 reads CASSQGGLNEQFF. CDR3 DNA: TGTGCCAGCAGCCAAGGAGGCCTCAATGAGCAGTTCTTC. The rearrangement uses TRBV9 and TRBJ2-1; D possibly corresponds to TRBD2 (5 bases). The CDR3 is 13 amino acids. V lost 4 bases to trimming and J lost 6 bases, with 11 bases between them. Germline CDR1 and CDR2: SGDLS and YYNGEE.

The CDR3, as DNA: TGTGCCAGCAGCAGACCGACTAGCGAGAATTACGAGCAGTACTTC. Translated: CASSRPTSENYEQYF. The chain couples TRBV6-6 to TRBJ2-7, with 8 bases lining up with TRBD2. Germline V lookup: CDR1 MNHNY, CDR2 SVGAGI (reference sequence). The ends lost 6 bases at V and 4 bases at J; junction bases unmatched: 11. This CDR3 comprises 15 residues.

This clone was detected once. This rearrangement joins TRBV19 to TRBJ1-2; 12 bases line up with TRBD1. This CDR3 contains 14 residues. Germline V gene sequence: CDR1 LNHDA, CDR2 SQIVND (reference sequence). V dropped 5 bases and J dropped 8; count of bases not matched to a gene: 6. The CDR3 protein is CASSPGQGAPGYTF. Written as DNA, the CDR3 is TGTGCCAGTAGTCCGGGACAGGGGGCGCCGGGCTACACCTTC. The full variable domain, with the rest looked up from reference TRBV19 and TRBJ1-2, is DGGITQSPKYLFRKEGQNVTLSCEQNLNHDAMYWYRQDPGQGLRLIYYSQIVNDFQKGDIAEGYSVSREKKESFPLTVTSAQKNPTAFYLCASSPGQGAPGYTFGSGTRLTVV.

The chain links TRBV19 to TRBJ1-4; 10 bases match TRBD1. The CDR3 has 15 amino acids. Germline CDR1 reads LNHDA; CDR2 reads SQIVND (reference sequence). J gave up 8 bases and V 3 bases, and 6 bases lay outside the gene matches. The CDR3: CASSMGQGFEEKLFF. The DNA of the CDR3 is TGTGCCAGTAGTATGGGACAGGGGTTTGAGGAAAAACTGTTTTTT.

The V gene is TRBV7-9, the J gene TRBJ2-5, with TRBD2 as a possible D gene (5 bases). V dropped 5 bases and J dropped 7 bases, with 11 bases sitting between them. The V gene's germline CDR1 is SEHNR and CDR2 FQNEAQ (reference sequence). The length of the CDR3 is 12 residues. CDR3 sequence reads: CASSPDRGTQYF. As DNA, the CDR3 is TGTGCCAGCAGCCCCGACCGGGGGACCCAGTACTTC. The whole variable domain, remainder taken from reference TRBV7-9 and TRBJ2-5, is DTGVSQNPRHKITKRGQNVTFRCDPISEHNRLYWYRQTLGQGPEFLTYFQNEAQLEKSRLLSDRFSAERPKGSFSTLEIQRTEQGDSAMYLCASSPDRGTQYFGPGTRLLVL.

This clone was observed once. V gene TRBV19 combines with J gene TRBJ1-1, with D unclear. V lost 6 bases and J lost 7, with 21 bases in between. The length of the CDR3 is 15 residues. Germline V CDR1 and CDR2: LNHDA, SQIVND (reference sequence). The CDR3 nucleotides read TGTGCCAGTAGCCCTATTTCTCGGGGATTGAGTGAAGCTTTCTTT. Encoded protein: CASSPISRGLSEAFF.

The gene calls are TRBV5-4 and TRBJ2-7, with TRBD2 matching 9 bases. The CDR3 contains 14 residues. Germline lookup yields CDR1 SGHNT and CDR2 YYREEE (reference sequence). V lost 2 bases and J lost 5; bases outside the gene matches: 5. The DNA for the CDR3 is TGTGCCAGCAGCTTATCTAGCGGGATAAACGAGCAGTACTTC. This sequence encodes CASSLSSGINEQYF.

The chain uses TRBV2 and TRBJ2-2, with 7 nucleotides matching TRBD2. The CDR3 runs 18 residues. V lost 0 bases to trimming and J lost 1 base; unmatched junction nucleotides: 8. The germline CDR1 and CDR2 sequences are SNHLY and FYNNEI. The CDR3 reads CASSEAERLALNTGELFF. DNA for the CDR3: TGTGCCAGCAGTGAAGCGGAAAGACTAGCCCTGAACACCGGGGAGCTGTTTTTT. Together with reference TRBV2 and TRBJ2-2, the CDR3 gives the full variable domain: EPEVTQTPSHQVTQMGQEVILRCVPISNHLYFYWYRQILGQKVEFLVSFYNNEISEKSEIFDDQFSVERPDGSNFTLKIRSTKLEDSAMYFCASSEAERLALNTGELFFGEGSRLTVL.

V gene TRBV27 combines with J gene TRBJ1-2; D call uncertain. Trimming shortened V by 0 bases and J by 2 bases, and 7 bases separated the two germline ends. The CDR3 is 14 residues long. CDR1 and CDR2 (germline): MNHEY, SMNVEV (reference sequence). The CDR3 spells CASSLSGSNYGYTF. The CDR3 DNA is TGTGCCAGCAGTTTATCGGGCAGCAACTATGGCTACACCTTC.

This sequence joins TRBV7-9 and TRBJ1-3; tentatively, D is TRBD1 (6 bases). V was clipped by 5 bases and J by 4 bases, with 15 bases between them. The V gene's germline CDR1 is SEHNR and CDR2 FQNEAQ (reference sequence). The CDR3 sequence is 15 residues long. Here the CDR3 DNA reads TGTGCCAGCAGCCTAACAGTGGGACACGGAAACACCATATATTTT. Protein sequence: CASSLTVGHGNTIYF.

The chain combines TRBV6-5 with TRBJ1-1; D possibly corresponds to TRBD1 (5 bases). Trimming stripped 7 bases from V and 5 bases from J, with 14 bases between. CDR3 length: 13 residues. Germline assignment: CDR1 MNHEY and CDR2 SVGAGI. The CDR3 sequence is CASTGNLGTEAFF. The DNA of the CDR3 is TGTGCCAGCACAGGGAATTTGGGGACTGAAGCTTTCTTT.

In its sample, this clone was seen a few times. The V gene is TRBV27, the J gene TRBJ2-2; 8 bases fit TRBD1. CDR1 and CDR2 (germline): MNHEY, SMNVEV (reference sequence). The V gene end was trimmed by 5 bases and the J gene end by 7 bases; junction bases not matched to a gene: 9. This CDR3 comprises 15 residues. CDR3 DNA sequence: TGTGCCAGCAGTCCGACCCGCAGGGGGCACGGGGAGCTGTTTTTT. As protein: CASSPTRRGHGELFF.

This clone was found a few times. The V gene is TRBV19, the J gene TRBJ2-5, with 11 bases identical to TRBD2. With V trimmed by 5 bases and J by 5 bases, 7 bases remained unmatched. Per germline, CDR1 LNHDA and CDR2 SQIVND (reference sequence). The CDR3 covers 15 residues. As DNA, the CDR3 is TGTGCCAGTAGTCCGACTAGCGGGAAGGGGGAGACCCAGTACTTC. Translation gives CASSPTSGKGETQYF.

This chain connects TRBV5-1 to TRBJ1-4, with 10 bases fitting TRBD1. V lost 4 bases, J lost 5 bases, and 5 bases stayed unmatched. The CDR3 extends over 15 amino acids. Germline lookup yields CDR1 SGHRS and CDR2 YFSETQ. In nucleotides, the CDR3 is TGCGCCAGCAGCACATGGACAGGGGGAAATGAAAAACTGTTTTTT. Protein sequence: CASSTWTGGNEKLFF. The whole variable domain, remainder taken from reference TRBV5-1 and TRBJ1-4, is KAGVTQTPRYLIKTRGQQVTLSCSPISGHRSVSWYQQTPGQGLQFLFEYFSETQRNKGNFPGRFSGRQFSNSRSEMNVSTLELGDSALYLCASSTWTGGNEKLFFGSGTQLSVL.

The chain is built from TRBV13 and TRBJ1-2, with D perhaps matching TRBD1 (5 bases). Germline-derived CDR1 and CDR2 are PRHDT and FYEKMQ (reference sequence). The V end lost 7 bases, the J end lost 1 base, and 25 bases lay between the germline ends. The CDR3 runs 18 residues. The CDR3 sequence: CASTAGSENRKFNYGYTF. As DNA, the CDR3 is TGTGCCAGCACCGCAGGGTCGGAGAACCGGAAGTTTAACTATGGCTACACCTTC.

V usage is TRBV14 and J usage is TRBJ2-7; 7 bases fit TRBD2. Trimming cost V 1 base and J 3 bases; bases outside gene matches: 3. Germline CDR1 reads SGHDN; CDR2 reads FVKESK. The CDR3 totals 14 residues. CDR3 sequence reads: CASSQGGGFYEQYF. DNA for the CDR3: TGTGCCAGCAGCCAAGGCGGGGGATTCTACGAGCAGTACTTC.

This clone has a single count. The chain couples TRBV6-5 to TRBJ2-1; a weak D match, TRBD2 (5 bases). This CDR3 is built from 12 residues. Germline loops: CDR1 MNHEY, CDR2 SVGAGI. The V and J ends lost 2 bases and 10 bases respectively, with 9 bases between them. CDR3 amino acids: CASSYGGREQFF. The CDR3 DNA reads TGTGCCAGCAGTTACGGAGGCAGAGAGCAGTTCTTC.

The J gene is TRBJ2-2, the V gene TRBV6-5; 7 nucleotides line up with TRBD1. V was clipped by 5 bases and J by 3 bases; unmatched bases: 3. The CDR3 has 14 residues. The germline CDR1 and CDR2 sequences are MNHEY and SVGAGI. The CDR3 protein is CASSETGHTGELFF. The CDR3 bases are TGTGCCAGCAGTGAGACAGGGCACACCGGGGAGCTGTTTTTT.

The rearrangement joins TRBV11-3 to TRBJ2-7; a possible D gene is TRBD2 (6 bases). V was cut by 5 bases and J by 0 bases, with 14 bases left in between. CDR3 length: 15 residues. Per the germline V gene, CDR1 is SGHNT and CDR2 is YENEEA. CDR3 nucleotide sequence: TGTGCCAGCAGCGCAAGGACTATTAGCTCCTACGAGCAGTACTTC. Translated: CASSARTISSYEQYF.

In DNA, the CDR3 is TGTGCCAGCAGTTACTACGGGACAGGGTACACTGAAGCTTTCTTT. This sequence encodes CASSYYGTGYTEAFF. The chain employs TRBV6-6 and TRBJ1-1, with 9 bases matching TRBD1. Germline V CDR1 and CDR2: MNHNY, SVGAGI (reference sequence). V trimming: 1 base; J trimming: 3 bases; junction bases outside the gene matches: 3. This CDR3 comprises 15 residues.

This chain uses TRBV28 with TRBJ2-7; D is unresolved. The CDR3 extends over 11 amino acids. Germline V gene lookup returns CDR1 MDHEN and CDR2 SYDVKM. Trimming removed 4 bases from V and 4 bases from J, with 5 bases in between. The DNA of the CDR3 is TGTGCCAGCAGTTCCCGTTACGAGCAGTACTTC. Its translation is CASSSRYEQYF.

The chain recombines TRBV4-1 with TRBJ2-1; D may be TRBD2 (6 bases). The CDR3 has 17 amino acids. Germline V gives CDR1 MGHRA, CDR2 YSYEKL. V lost 5 bases and J lost 2, with 19 bases in between. Here the CDR3 reads CASSYYAASETYNEQFF. Written as DNA, the CDR3 is TGCGCCAGCAGCTATTACGCTGCTAGCGAGACCTACAATGAGCAGTTCTTC.

The rearrangement uses TRBV2 and TRBJ2-2; TRBD1 is a possible D gene (6 bases). V shed 8 bases and J shed 1 base, with 11 bases lying between them. The CDR3 has 14 amino acids. The germline V gene encodes CDR1 SNHLY and CDR2 FYNNEI. As DNA, the CDR3 is TGTGCCAGCCGACAGGAGATGAACACCGGGGAGCTGTTTTTT. Its translation: CASRQEMNTGELFF.

The chain has TRBV19 and TRBJ2-2, with 8 bases lining up with TRBD1. Germline values: CDR1 LNHDA, CDR2 SQIVND (reference sequence). The CDR3 runs to 14 residues. With V trimmed by 9 bases and J by 7 bases, 10 bases remained unmatched. The CDR3 here is CASRQGRRGGELFF. CDR3 in DNA: TGTGCCAGCCGACAGGGGAGAAGGGGCGGGGAGCTGTTTTTT.